This T cell receptor beta chain was recovered during a study of regulatory T cells in long-lasting Graves disease. This CDR3 comprises 12 residues. V lost 6 bases and J lost 8; bases outside the gene matches: 5. Germline V gives CDR1 MDHEN, CDR2 SYDVKM. Whole-study results and caveats: Blood alone, not thyroid tissue, was studied. Between persistent patients, 2,500 to 3,500 public clonotypes were shared, exceeding the roughly 1,000 shared between new patients.

In building TCR beta libraries, iRepertoire HTBI primers were used together with Arm-PCR of CDR3 regions. Original analysis: Detected in the samples were some 68 TRBV and under 15 TRBJ segments. MiXCR, run by TCRdb on the multiplex PCR reads, gives a single entry per CDR3 protein. The V and J calls shown here were made by TCRdb, not taken from the authors' results. The sample holds about 310,000 distinct CDR3 sequences, around 20% seen once. Described time point: persistent/refractory GD, antithyroid drugs over 5 years with positive TRAb. Construction of the TCR library relied on RNA isolated from PBMCs. Patients with Graves' disease were diagnosed by American Thyroid Association guidelines. This clonotype was recorded many times. Its target is unknown.

The clonotype originates from a female donor with Graves disease. Sequenced material: peripheral blood mononuclear cells (PBMCs), taken when the disease was refractory, from a patient treated with antithyroid drugs. The V gene is TRBV28, the J gene TRBJ1-2, with 8 bases lining up with TRBD1. The CDR3 bases are TGTGCCAGCAGCCAGACAGGGGCCGGCTACACCTTC. Encoded protein: CASSQTGAGYTF.